What follows are 16 T cell receptor beta chains derived from one specimen sequenced in a study of T cells in Graves' hyperthyroidism and ophthalmopathy. From RNA transcripts, TCR beta CDR3 regions were amplified. Initially, a first-round RT-PCR of the TCR CDR3 employed the HTBI primer set. TCRdb fed the multiplex PCR reads into MiXCR, producing one record per CDR3 protein. The sample consists of 400,000 or so distinct CDR3 sequences, over 12% of them appearing once. Sequenced sample: blood. Every receptor here comes from a man between 50 and 59 years old with Graves' ophthalmopathy.

This clonotype was detected many times. The chain carries TRBV18 and TRBJ1-1; perhaps TRBD1 as D (5 bases). Trimming cost V 3 bases and J 8 bases, with 13 bases left between them. Germline CDR1 is KGHSH and CDR2 is LQKENI. This CDR3 is built from 13 residues. The CDR3 spells CASSPTALREAFF. DNA of the CDR3: TGTGCCAGCTCACCGACAGCGCTTCGGGAAGCTTTCTTT.

The V gene is TRBV29-1, the J gene TRBJ2-5; D gene unclear. Germline V gene lookup returns CDR1 SQVTM and CDR2 ANQGSEA. The CDR3 is 13 residues long. Trimming pared 1 base from V and 4 bases from J, leaving 10 bases between. CDR3: CSVEGLDAETQYF. CDR3 nucleotide sequence: TGCAGCGTTGAAGGCCTAGACGCAGAGACCCAGTACTTC.

V is TRBV7-2 and J is TRBJ2-3; the match to TRBD2 covers 9 bases. The CDR3 extends over 15 amino acids. The V gene end was trimmed by 4 bases and the J gene end by 4 bases; junction bases not matched to a gene: 6. CDR1 SGHTA and CDR2 FQGNSA come from the germline V gene. The CDR3 sequence is CASSSVAGGADTQYF. The CDR3 DNA reads as TGTGCCAGCAGCTCCGTGGCGGGAGGGGCAGATACGCAGTATTTT.

V is TRBV28 and J is TRBJ2-3; a possible D gene is TRBD1 (5 bases). The CDR3 is 16 residues long. The V gene lost 3 bases and the J gene lost 2 bases, with 15 bases spanning the gap. The germline gives CDR1 MDHEN, CDR2 SYDVKM. CDR3 sequence (DNA): TGTGCCAGCAGTTTGGACACCTTCCTTTCCACAGATACGCAGTATTTT. Translation: CASSLDTFLSTDTQYF.

Ten or more counts support this clonotype. V and J are TRBV5-4 and TRBJ2-5, with D possibly being TRBD1 or TRBD2 (5 bases each). Per the germline V gene, CDR1 is SGHNT and CDR2 is YYREEE (reference sequence). The V end lost 4 bases, the J end lost 2 bases, and 15 bases lay between the germline ends. The CDR3 loop spans 15 amino acids. CDR3 sequence (DNA): TGTGCCAGCAGCCCTTGGGAGAGGGGACAAGAGACCCAGTACTTC. As protein: CASSPWERGQETQYF.

This clonotype was seen ten or more times. The rearrangement joins TRBV6-1 to TRBJ1-5; no clear D. Germline V gives CDR1 MNHNS, CDR2 SASEGT. Trimming removed 5 bases at V and 3 bases at J, with 11 bases between. The CDR3 loop spans 14 amino acids. CDR3 nucleotides: TGTGCCAGCAGTAAAGGACTGAACAATCAGCCCCAGCATTTT. Translation: CASSKGLNNQPQHF.

The rearrangement links TRBV27 to TRBJ2-1; 12 bases align to TRBD2. In germline, CDR1 is MNHEY, CDR2 SMNVEV (reference sequence). V was clipped by 9 bases and J by 8 bases; unmatched bases: 8. The CDR3 is 14 amino acids. CDR3 sequence (DNA): TGTGCCAGTATACTAGCGGGAGGAGCTGATGAGCAGTTCTTC. It specifies CASILAGGADEQFF.

Many counts were recorded for this clonotype. The rearrangement joins TRBV12-3 or TRBV12-4 to TRBJ2-7; the D gene is possibly TRBD1 (7 bases). The CDR3 is 14 residues long. V lost 7 bases and J 7 bases, leaving 20 bases between the germline ends. DNA of the CDR3: TGTGCCAGCAACCGGTATGGGGACAGCGGGGAGCAGTACTTC. Translated: CASNRYGDSGEQYF.

This chain connects TRBV6-1 to TRBJ2-3; TRBD1 aligns across 10 bases. Germline V gives CDR1 MNHNS, CDR2 SASEGT. V lost 4 bases to trimming and J lost 1 base; unmatched junction nucleotides: 2. This CDR3 comprises 15 residues. CDR3 residues: CASSVGTGGTDTQYF. In nucleotides, the CDR3 is TGTGCCAGCAGTGTGGGGACAGGGGGCACAGATACGCAGTATTTT.

This clonotype was counted at least ten times. The V and J genes are TRBV20-1 and TRBJ2-4; 7 bases fit TRBD1. This CDR3 spans 17 amino acids. V shed 7 bases and J 0 bases; nucleotides not matched to a gene: 15. Per germline, CDR1 DFQATT and CDR2 SNEGSKA (reference sequence). CDR3 region: CSGWSGGFFPAKNIQYF. The CDR3 nucleotides are TGCAGTGGATGGTCAGGGGGTTTTTTTCCAGCCAAAAACATTCAGTACTTC.

This chain joins TRBV29-1 and TRBJ2-2; D perhaps matches TRBD2 (5 bases). Trimming took off 3 bases at V and 6 bases at J, with 14 bases between the two ends. This CDR3 is 14 amino acids long. The germline CDR1 and CDR2 sequences are SQVTM and ANQGSEA. CDR3 sequence (DNA): TGCAGCGTTGAGTTAGCGACCCACTCCGGGGAGCTGTTTTTT. This translates into CSVELATHSGELFF.

This clonotype appeared many times. This chain connects TRBV7-9 to TRBJ2-1; D gene unclear. V dropped 4 bases and J dropped 7 bases, with 5 bases sitting between them. Germline CDR1 and CDR2: SEHNR and FQNEAQ (reference sequence). CDR3 size: 11 residues. The CDR3 region is CASSYVNEQFF. The CDR3 nucleotides are TGTGCCAGCAGCTACGTTAATGAGCAGTTCTTC.

This clonotype was detected ten times or more. The chain has TRBV3-1 and TRBJ2-4; TRBD2 might be the D (6 bases). Trimming took 3 bases from V and 7 from J, leaving 13 bases between them. Germline V CDR1 and CDR2: LGHDT, YNNKEL (reference sequence). This CDR3 has 14 residues. In DNA form, the CDR3 reads TGTGCCAGCAGCCACACCTTGGAGGGGAACATTCAGTACTTC. Amino acid sequence: CASSHTLEGNIQYF.

This clonotype has just a few counts. CDR3 amino acids: CASNDQGILAGELFF. The DNA of the CDR3 is TGTGCCAGCAACGATCAGGGTATTCTGGCCGGGGAGCTGTTTTTT. The chain carries TRBV11-2 and TRBJ2-2; possibly TRBD1 for D (5 bases). V was cut by 7 bases and J by 6 bases, with 18 bases left in between. CDR1 and CDR2 (germline): SGHAT, FQNNGV. The CDR3 sequence is 15 residues long. Looking up the rest from reference TRBV11-2 and TRBJ2-2 gives the full variable domain: EAGVAQSPRYKIIEKRQSVAFWCNPISGHATLYWYQQILGQGPKLLIQFQNNGVVDDSQLPKDRFSAERLKGVDSTLKIQPAKLEDSAVYLCASNDQGILAGELFFGEGSRLTVL.

This clonotype was picked up many times. The chain uses TRBV28 and TRBJ2-1; either TRBD1 or TRBD2 may fit D (5 bases each). V was cut by 8 bases and J by 5 bases, with 19 bases left in between. The CDR3 covers 15 residues. Germline CDR1 reads MDHEN; CDR2 reads SYDVKM. CDR3 sequence reads: CASGDRLYSNNEQFF. Here the CDR3 DNA reads TGTGCCAGCGGGGACCGACTGTACAGCAACAATGAGCAGTTCTTC.

This chain links TRBV2 with TRBJ1-2; D gene uncertain. V gave up 3 bases and J gave up 5 bases, with 4 bases separating them. This CDR3 is 11 amino acids long. CDR1 SNHLY and CDR2 FYNNEI come from the germline V gene. CDR3 coding DNA: TGTGCCAGCAGTGAGGGTTATGGCTACACCTTC. Amino acids: CASSEGYGYTF.